The text below deals with one TCR beta chain. The sample belongs to a study of T cell changes during pregnancy in multiple sclerosis. Assay: immunoSEQ multiplex PCR; the TCRdb copy retains only in-frame clones and omits some. The table lists 85,000 to 100,000 clones, about 92% of them singletons, with more than 1.5% in the top ten. Looked up from germline, CDR1 is SEHNR and CDR2 is FQNEAQ (reference sequence). The V segment lost 8 bases and the J segment 2 bases; nucleotides outside the gene matches: 5. The CDR3 length is 14 residues. The chain carries TRBV7-9 and TRBJ2-7; 11 bases map to TRBD2. The sample here was peripheral blood, taken in the first trimester of pregnancy. The TCR originated in a female donor with multiple sclerosis, enrolled in a pregnancy study. The CDR3 spells CASGDSGRAYEQYF. CDR3 bases: TGTGCCAGCGGGGATAGCGGGAGGGCCTACGAGCAGTACTTC.